This passage covers 30 T cell receptor beta chains from one sample sequenced in a study of CD8+CD57+ T cells in acquired aplastic anemia. CDR3 and TCR beta VDJ profiling relied on a genomic DNA template. TCRdb fed the reads into MiXCR, producing one record per CDR3 protein. Here the sample spans roughly 100,000 distinct CDR3 sequences, 55% to 75% being singletons. Patients sequenced had flow cytometry evidence of CD8+CD57+ cell expansion. The sequencing sample was made of sorted CD4+, CD8+, or CD8+CD57+ T cells (not recorded which) from PBMCs. The receptors stem from a human donor with aplastic anemia.

As concerns this clonotype: A junction end diverges from the germline sequence, so it may reflect a read error. The chain joins TRBV10-3 to TRBJ2-7; 8 bases are shared with TRBD1. CDR3 size: 16 residues. Germline V gene lookup returns CDR1 ENHRY and CDR2 SYGVKD. CDR3 nucleotides: TGTGCCATCAGTGAGTCTCAGGGGGCCCCTTCCTACGAGCAGCACTTC. Translation: CAISESQGAPSYEQHF.

V and J are TRBV20-1 and TRBJ2-3; 7 bases line up with TRBD1. Per germline, CDR1 DFQATT and CDR2 SNEGSKA (reference sequence). V shed 7 bases, J shed 2 bases, and the junction held 3 bases outside the gene matches. The CDR3 spans 12 residues. CDR3 DNA: TGCAGTGGGACAGGTCTCACAGATACGCAGTATTTT. Translated: CSGTGLTDTQYF.

The chain has TRBV9 and TRBJ1-2; D unresolved. V was shortened by 7 bases and J by 7 bases, with 11 bases between the two germline ends. The CDR3 is 11 residues long. Germline-derived CDR1 and CDR2 are SGDLS and YYNGEE. The DNA of the CDR3 is TGTGCCAGCCTGAGTGTGGGTGGCTACACCTTC. Its protein product is CASLSVGGYTF.

The J gene is TRBJ2-3, the V gene TRBV20-1; D gene ambiguous. V lost 4 bases and J 0 bases, leaving 11 bases between the germline ends. The CDR3 totals 14 residues. The germline V gene has CDR1 DFQATT and CDR2 SNEGSKA (reference sequence). CDR3 DNA sequence: TGCAGTGCTACCACCGAGTCAAGCACAGATACGCAGTATTTT. This codes for CSATTESSTDTQYF.

This CDR3 reads CASMELGSGNTIYF. The CDR3 coding sequence is TGTGCCAGCATGGAATTAGGATCTGGAAACACCATATATTTT. J is TRBJ1-3 and V is TRBV10-3; D is uncertain. Trimming stripped 10 bases from V and 1 base from J, with 14 bases between. The CDR3 consists of 14 residues. Per germline, CDR1 ENHRY and CDR2 SYGVKD.

This rearrangement joins TRBV20-1 to TRBJ2-7; 8 positions match TRBD1. V lost 5 bases and J lost 6; bases outside the gene matches: 9. Germline V gene data show CDR1 as DFQATT and CDR2 as SNEGSKA (reference sequence). This CDR3 is 13 amino acids long. CDR3 DNA sequence: TGCAGTGCTGGGACAGGCGGCGTGGGCGAGCAGTACTTC. It yields the protein CSAGTGGVGEQYF.

This clonotype was observed a handful of times. The V call is TRBV5-5, the J call TRBJ1-4; 7 bases are shared with TRBD1. J was trimmed by 14 bases and V by 4 bases; bases with no gene match: 11. The germline V gene encodes CDR1 SGHKS and CDR2 YYEKEE (reference sequence). This CDR3 has 13 amino acids. This chain's CDR3 is CASSKTDRDALFF. As DNA, the CDR3 is TGTGCCAGCAGCAAAACCGACAGGGATGCTCTGTTTTTT.

The rearrangement joins TRBV10-3 to TRBJ2-5; 8 nucleotides agree with TRBD1. V lost 7 bases and J lost 2; bases outside the gene matches: 6. This CDR3 comprises 14 residues. Germline V gene data show CDR1 as ENHRY and CDR2 as SYGVKD. The CDR3 sequence: CAIKGQEGQETQYF. The CDR3 DNA reads as TGTGCCATCAAGGGACAGGAGGGGCAAGAGACCCAGTACTTC.

This chain links TRBV25-1 with TRBJ1-6; D perhaps matches TRBD1 (6 bases). Trimming took off 0 bases at V and 7 bases at J, with 16 bases between the two ends. CDR3 length equals 17 residues. Germline values: CDR1 MGHDK, CDR2 SYGVNS. The chain's CDR3 is CASSEYYRERENSPLHF. The CDR3 DNA reads as TGTGCCAGCAGTGAATATTACAGGGAGAGAGAAAATTCACCCCTCCACTTT. Supplemented by reference TRBV25-1 and TRBJ1-6, the full variable domain reads EADIYQTPRYLVIGTGKKITLECSQTMGHDKMYWYQQDPGMELHLIHYSYGVNSTEKGDLSSESTVSRIRTEHFPLTLESARPSHTSQYLCASSEYYRERENSPLHFGNGTRLTVT.

This clonotype has only a few counts. This chain uses TRBV10-3 with TRBJ2-2, with D perhaps matching TRBD1 or TRBD2 (5 bases each). Trimming removed 9 bases at V and 0 bases at J, with 8 bases between. CDR3 length: 13 residues. The germline gives CDR1 ENHRY, CDR2 SYGVKD. In nucleotides, the CDR3 is TGTGCCATTCAGGGAGCGAACACCGGGGAGCTGTTTTTT. Its protein is CAIQGANTGELFF.

In the case of this clonotype: The germline gene is not matched at one end of the junction; a read error may be the cause. V gene TRBV20-1 combines with J gene TRBJ2-3; a possible D gene is TRBD2 (5 bases). CDR1 is DFQATT and CDR2 is SNEGSKA in the germline V gene (reference sequence). The CDR3 runs 14 residues. This CDR3 is CSGRRGGGTDTQYF. CDR3 coding DNA: TGCAGTGGTAGAAGAGGAGGCGGCACAGATACGCAGTATTTT.

V is TRBV25-1 and J is TRBJ2-5; D is possibly TRBD2 (5 bases). Trimming shortened V by 4 bases and J by 0 bases, and 9 bases separated the two germline ends. This CDR3 comprises 14 residues. Germline CDR1 is MGHDK and CDR2 is SYGVNS. In nucleotides, the CDR3 is TGTGCCAGCAGTGGTGAGGAGGACCAAGAGACCCAGTACTTC. Translated: CASSGEEDQETQYF.

V gene TRBV29-1 combines with J gene TRBJ2-7, with D perhaps given as TRBD1 or TRBD2 (5 bases each). The V end lost 5 bases, the J end lost 5 bases, and 7 bases lay between the germline ends. CDR3 size: 10 residues. In germline, CDR1 is SQVTM, CDR2 ANQGSEA. As DNA, the CDR3 is TGCAGCGTTTGGGACGACGAGCAGTACTTC. It specifies CSVWDDEQYF.

The chain is built from TRBV24-1 and TRBJ1-5, with 7 bases identical to TRBD1. V lost 5 bases to trimming and J lost 4 bases; unmatched junction nucleotides: 4. Germline CDR1 and CDR2: KGHDR and SFDVKD. The CDR3 extends over 14 amino acids. DNA for the CDR3: TGTGCCACCAGTGCAGGGGGTCGAAATCAGCCCCAGCATTTT. Its protein is CATSAGGRNQPQHF.

This clonotype was recorded at least ten times. V gene TRBV9 combines with J gene TRBJ1-5; no clear D. Trimming cost V 0 bases and J 1 base, with 5 bases left between them. The CDR3 has 14 residues. Germline V gene data show CDR1 as SGDLS and CDR2 as YYNGEE. The CDR3 loop is CASSVGVSNQPQHF. CDR3 in DNA: TGTGCCAGCAGCGTAGGGGTGAGCAATCAGCCCCAGCATTTT.

This clonotype was counted between two and nine times. The chain employs TRBV24-1 and TRBJ1-5; 9 bases align to TRBD1. CDR3 length equals 15 residues. Germline trimming cut 4 bases from V and 6 bases from J; bases unmatched to any gene: 6. Germline CDR1 reads KGHDR; CDR2 reads SFDVKD. CDR3 coding DNA: TGTGCCACCAGTGACACCGGGACAGGGAGTCAGCCCCAGCATTTT. Its translation: CATSDTGTGSQPQHF.

As regards this clonotype: The CDR3 does not close with the conserved phenylalanine or tryptophan, likely indicating a read error. This chain uses TRBV10-3 with TRBJ1-4, with 7 bases identical to TRBD1. CDR3 length: 15 residues. In germline, CDR1 is ENHRY, CDR2 SYGVKD. The V and J ends lost 3 bases and 5 bases, in that order; junction bases with no gene match: 6. CDR3: CAISDMGQRNEKLFS. CDR3 nucleotides: TGTGCCATCAGTGATATGGGACAGAGAAATGAAAAACTGTTTTCT.

The chain joins TRBV7-9 to TRBJ2-1, with D uncertain. V was clipped by 0 bases and J by 10 bases, with 4 bases between them. The CDR3 runs to 11 residues. Germline assignment: CDR1 SEHNR and CDR2 FQNEAQ (reference sequence). The CDR3 loop is CASSLAGEQFF. CDR3 bases: TGTGCCAGCAGCTTAGCGGGGGAGCAGTTCTTC.

V is TRBV9 and J is TRBJ2-2; TRBD1 matches at 7 bases. The ends lost 4 bases at V and 1 base at J; junction bases unmatched: 1. From germline, CDR1 is SGDLS and CDR2 YYNGEE. The CDR3 length is 14 residues. CDR3 bases: TGTGCCAGCAGCCGACAGGGGAACACCGGGGAGCTGTTTTTT. Its translation: CASSRQGNTGELFF.

This chain links TRBV7-9 with TRBJ2-7; no clear D. Trimming took 4 bases from V and 3 from J, leaving 13 bases between them. CDR3 length: 14 residues. CDR1 is SEHNR, CDR2 FQNEAQ, per germline (reference sequence). The CDR3 sequence: CASSSRPLIYEQYF. For the CDR3, the DNA is TGTGCCAGCAGCTCCCGACCGCTCATCTACGAGCAGTACTTC.

The chain joins TRBV20-1 to TRBJ1-1; the match to TRBD1 covers 8 bases. The germline gives CDR1 DFQATT, CDR2 SNEGSKA (reference sequence). The CDR3 sequence is 19 residues long. V shed 5 bases and J 0 bases; nucleotides not matched to a gene: 20. In DNA, the CDR3 is TGCAGTGCTCTTAGGCCCCGGGGACAGGCTGTCACCGTGAACACTGAAGCTTTCTTT. Translating it yields CSALRPRGQAVTVNTEAFF.

This clonotype was picked up a small number of times. The chain is built from TRBV10-2 and TRBJ2-2; TRBD1 matches 9 bases. With V trimmed by 7 bases and J by 5 bases, 8 bases remained unmatched. Germline V gene sequence: CDR1 WSHSY, CDR2 SAAADI. The CDR3 has 15 amino acids. The CDR3 DNA is TGCGCCAGCAAGAGACAGGGGGATTTGACCGGGGAGCTGTTTTTT. Protein: CASKRQGDLTGELFF.

The V gene is TRBV24-1, the J gene TRBJ2-5; 7 nucleotides match TRBD2. Trimming cost V 4 bases and J 1 base; bases outside gene matches: 8. Germline lookup yields CDR1 KGHDR and CDR2 SFDVKD. The CDR3 spans 16 residues. The DNA of the CDR3 is TGTGCCACCAGTGACCCGACTAGCCGAAGCCAAGAGACCCAGTACTTC. Protein: CATSDPTSRSQETQYF.

This clonotype was detected ten times or more. The J gene is TRBJ2-1, the V gene TRBV24-1, with 8 bases identical to TRBD2. Germline values: CDR1 KGHDR, CDR2 SFDVKD. The ends lost 5 bases at V and 1 base at J; junction bases unmatched: 6. This CDR3 is built from 16 residues. The CDR3 spells CATSGSGGLSYNEQFF. CDR3 nucleotide sequence: TGTGCCACCAGTGGGAGCGGGGGACTATCCTACAATGAGCAGTTCTTC.

This clonotype was observed once. The chain links TRBV20-1 to TRBJ1-5; no clear D gene. With 3 bases removed from V and 0 bases from J, the gap between germline ends came to 12 bases. Germline lookup yields CDR1 DFQATT and CDR2 SNEGSKA (reference sequence). CDR3 length equals 15 residues. The CDR3, as DNA: TGCAGTGCTAGTGACGGGGAGGATAGCAATCAGCCCCAGCATTTT. Translating gives CSASDGEDSNQPQHF.

This clonotype has ten or more counts. V is TRBV19 and J is TRBJ2-1; D possibly corresponds to TRBD1 (5 bases). Per germline, CDR1 LNHDA and CDR2 SQIVND (reference sequence). CDR3 size: 17 residues. Trimming took 3 bases from V and 0 from J, leaving 15 bases between them. The CDR3 region has the DNA TGTGCCAGTAGTATCGGCAGGGCTAGTAGCTCCTACAATGAGCAGTTCTTC. Its translation: CASSIGRASSSYNEQFF.

This clonotype was observed at least ten times. V usage is TRBV15 and J usage is TRBJ2-4; TRBD1 matches at 10 bases. CDR1 is LNHNV, CDR2 YYDKDF, per germline (reference sequence). This CDR3 is 14 amino acids long. V lost 3 bases, J lost 9 bases, and 5 bases stayed unmatched. The CDR3 region is CATSSDRGPSIQYF. DNA for the CDR3: TGTGCCACCAGCAGCGACAGGGGGCCTAGCATTCAGTACTTC.

In regard to this clonotype: The CDR3 does not close with the conserved phenylalanine or tryptophan, likely indicating a read error. The chain uses TRBV20-1 and TRBJ2-1; 7 bases fit TRBD2. The V segment lost 3 bases and the J segment 3 bases; nucleotides outside the gene matches: 8. The germline gives CDR1 DFQATT, CDR2 SNEGSKA (reference sequence). This CDR3 is built from 15 residues. CDR3 sequence reads: CSARFLAAFYNEQFL. The CDR3 DNA follows: TGCAGTGCTAGGTTCCTAGCGGCATTCTACAATGAGCAGTTCCTC.

This sequence joins TRBV11-2 and TRBJ1-3, with D uncertain. V shed 0 bases and J shed 0 bases, with 12 bases lying between them. Germline V gene lookup returns CDR1 SGHAT and CDR2 FQNNGV. The CDR3 totals 17 residues. The CDR3 DNA reads TGTGCCAGCAGCTTAGATCGGAGAGGAATCTCTGGAAACACCATATATTTT. Translation: CASSLDRRGISGNTIYF.

This clonotype was recorded at least ten times. V is TRBV4-1 and J is TRBJ2-2; 7 nucleotides align to TRBD1. CDR1 MGHRA and CDR2 YSYEKL come from the germline V gene. The V segment lost 1 base and the J segment 11 bases; nucleotides outside the gene matches: 10. The CDR3 is 15 amino acids. CDR3 amino acids: CASSQAPGQALELFF. CDR3 DNA: TGCGCCAGCAGCCAAGCTCCCGGACAGGCCCTTGAGCTGTTTTTT.